This TCR beta chain was recorded in a study of T cells after yellow fever vaccination. Study information: For low cell numbers, libraries were made with SMART-Seq v4 Ultra Low Input. The study, taken as a whole, reports: A weaker but faster secondary response was observed, peaking on day 5 versus 15. Booster sampling recovered most clones from primary vaccination (approximately 96% CD4, over 75% CD8).

From germline, CDR1 is SGHKS and CDR2 YYEKEE (reference sequence). Trimming pared 5 bases from V and 5 bases from J, leaving 17 bases between. This CDR3 comprises 14 residues. TCR cDNA, made by 5'RACE template switching, carried an added universal primer site and UMIs. TCRdb recomputed calls from the 5' RACE reads with MiXCR, one row per CDR3 protein. The sample holds under 300,000 distinct CDR3 sequences, 5.5% to 8.5% seen once. Many counts were recorded for this clonotype. Antigen specificity is unknown. Here the sequenced sample was CD4+ T cells sorted from PBMCs, taken on the day of the yellow fever booster vaccination. This receptor was identified in a man aged 25-45 years who received the YFV17D yellow fever vaccine. This chain connects TRBV5-5 to TRBJ2-7, with D maybe TRBD2 (5 bases). CDR3 DNA sequence: TGTGCCAGCAGGAGCGCGGGTATCCGCCACGAGCAGTACTTC. Translation gives CASRSAGIRHEQYF.